Described below is a single TCR beta chain sequence and its context. Its antigen is undetermined. This may come from a read error, since a much larger clone is one base off. These data belong to a study of breast tumors, draining lymph nodes, adjacent tissues. The study, taken as a whole, reports: Compared with basal-like, luminal-like tumors shared significantly more repertoire with nontumor tissue. Data fit most tumor T cells coming from lymph node, expanding in tumor. Tumor repertoires ranked between lymph nodes and nontumor tissue in diversity, with V and J gene preferences. That most tumor T cells come from lymph nodes remained unproven.

The CDR3 consists of 16 residues. The germline CDR1 and CDR2 sequences are SGHTA and FQGNSA. A single record per CDR3 protein comes from TCRdb applying MiXCR to the multiplex PCR reads. The table lists approximately 200,000 distinct CDR3 sequences, around 33% of them singletons, with 4.3% in the top ten. Breast cancer patients provided tissue from their axillary draining lymph nodes. The chain carries TRBV7-2 and TRBJ2-4; the D gene is possibly TRBD1 (6 bases). Sequencing input: axillary lymph node tissue. This clonotype was obtained from a female donor with breast cancer. Some clones in this sample may be carry-over from other donors' samples. CDR3 in amino acids: CASSLGGGARGNIQCF. CDR3 bases: TGTGCCAGCAGCTTAGGGGGCGGAGCCAGGGGAAACATTCAGTGCTTC.